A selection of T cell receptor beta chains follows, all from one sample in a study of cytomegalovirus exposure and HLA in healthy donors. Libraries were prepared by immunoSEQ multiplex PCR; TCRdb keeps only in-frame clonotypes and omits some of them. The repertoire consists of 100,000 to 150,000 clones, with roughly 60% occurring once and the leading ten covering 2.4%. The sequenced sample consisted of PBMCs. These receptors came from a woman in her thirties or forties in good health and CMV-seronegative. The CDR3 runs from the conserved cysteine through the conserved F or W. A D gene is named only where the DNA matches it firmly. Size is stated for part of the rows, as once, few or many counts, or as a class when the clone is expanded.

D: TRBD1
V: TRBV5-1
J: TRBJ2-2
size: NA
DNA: TGCGCCAGCAGCTTACCGCCGGGACAGGGGGTATTCACCGGGGAGCTGTTTTTT
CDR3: CASSLPPGQGVFTGELFF

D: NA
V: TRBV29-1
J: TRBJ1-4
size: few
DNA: TGCAGCGTTTTGACGGGAAGAAATGAAAAACTGTTTTTT
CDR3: CSVLTGRNEKLFF

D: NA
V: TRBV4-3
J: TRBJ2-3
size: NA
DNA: TGCGCCAGCAGCCAAGAGGGGGCCTCGTCGGGCACAGATACGCAGTATTTT
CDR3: CASSQEGASSGTDTQYF

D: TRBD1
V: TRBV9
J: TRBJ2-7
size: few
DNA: TGTGCCAGCAGCAGGGACAGGGCTTCCTACGAGCAGTACTTC
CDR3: CASSRDRASYEQYF

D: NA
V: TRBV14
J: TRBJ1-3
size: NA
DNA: TGTGCCAGCGCGGATCTTTCTGGAAACACCATATATTTT
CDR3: CASADLSGNTIYF

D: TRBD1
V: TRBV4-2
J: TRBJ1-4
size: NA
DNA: TGTGCCAGCAGCCAATCTGGTGGCGGTCAGGGGGGTAATGAAAAACTGTTTTTT
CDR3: CASSQSGGGQGGNEKLFF

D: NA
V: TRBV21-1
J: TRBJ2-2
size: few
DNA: TGTGCCAGCAGCCCTCGGAGCCGGACTAGCGTCACCGGGGAGCTGTTTTTT
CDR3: CASSPRSRTSVTGELFF

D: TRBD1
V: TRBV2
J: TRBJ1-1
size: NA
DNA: TGTGCCAGCAGTCCCCGAAGCGGACAGGTAAACACTGAAGCTTTCTTT
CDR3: CASSPRSGQVNTEAFF

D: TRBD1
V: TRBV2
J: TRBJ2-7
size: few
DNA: TGTGCCAGCAGTCAGACAGGGCCCTACGAGCAGTACTTC
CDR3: CASSQTGPYEQYF

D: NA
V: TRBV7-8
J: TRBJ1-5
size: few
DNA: TGTGCCAGCAGCTTAGGCTTTGCGGGTAGCAATCAGCCCCAGCATTTT
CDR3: CASSLGFAGSNQPQHF

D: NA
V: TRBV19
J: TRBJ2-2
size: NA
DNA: TGTGCCAGTAGTATGGGGGGTTCCTTTAGCACCGGGGAGCTGTTTTTT
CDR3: CASSMGGSFSTGELFF

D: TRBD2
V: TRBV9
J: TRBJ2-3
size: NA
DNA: TGTGCCAGCAGCGTAGTAACTAGCGGGGGGCATAGCACAGATACGCAGTATTTT
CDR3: CASSVVTSGGHSTDTQYF

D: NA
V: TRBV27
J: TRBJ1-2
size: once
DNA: TGTGCCAGCAGTTTGTACGGGACACTCGGCTATGGCTACACCTTC
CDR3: CASSLYGTLGYGYTF

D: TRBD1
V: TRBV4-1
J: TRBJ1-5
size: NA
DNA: TGCGCCAGCAGCCAAGCGCCGGGACAGCTACCTCCCCAGCATTTT
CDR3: CASSQAPGQLPPQHF

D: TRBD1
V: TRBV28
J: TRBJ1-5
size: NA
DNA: TGTGCCAGCAGTCGCAGGGACAGAGGTGGGCAGCCCCAGCATTTT
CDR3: CASSRRDRGGQPQHF

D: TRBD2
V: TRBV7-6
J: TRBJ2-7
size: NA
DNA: TGTGCCAGCAGCCGGGGAGCGGGGGGCGAGCAGTACTTC
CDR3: CASSRGAGGEQYF

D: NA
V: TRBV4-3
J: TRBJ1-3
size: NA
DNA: TGCGCCAGCAGCCAAATTGCCCGGGGGTCTGGAAACACCATATATTTT
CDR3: CASSQIARGSGNTIYF

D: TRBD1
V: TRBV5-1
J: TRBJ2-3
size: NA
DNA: TGCGCCAGCAGCTGGACAGGGGTTCGAACAGATACGCAGTATTTT
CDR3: CASSWTGVRTDTQYF

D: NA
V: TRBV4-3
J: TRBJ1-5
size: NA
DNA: TGCGCCAGCAGCCAAGACGCAGTCAATCAGCCCCAGCATTTT
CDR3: CASSQDAVNQPQHF

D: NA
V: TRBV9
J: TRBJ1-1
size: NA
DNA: TGTGCCAGCAGCTTTGGGGGGGCAACTAGTGAAGCTTTCTTT
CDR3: CASSFGGATSEAFF

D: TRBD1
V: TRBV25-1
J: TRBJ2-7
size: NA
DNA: TGTGCCAGCAGCTCTAGTCCGGGACAGGGACTTTTTGAAGAGCAGTACTTC
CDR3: CASSSSPGQGLFEEQYF

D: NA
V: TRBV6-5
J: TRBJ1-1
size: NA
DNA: TGTGTCACCTGGGAGGGTGGGTTCACTGAAGCTTTCTTT
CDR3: CVTWEGGFTEAFF

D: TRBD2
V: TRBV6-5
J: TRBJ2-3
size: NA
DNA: TGTGCCAGCAGTTCCGGGGGGGCCAGAGATACGCAGTATTTT
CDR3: CASSSGGARDTQYF

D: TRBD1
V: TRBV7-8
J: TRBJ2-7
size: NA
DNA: TGTGCCAGCAGCCGGACAGGTACTTCCTACGAGCAGTACTTC
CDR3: CASSRTGTSYEQYF

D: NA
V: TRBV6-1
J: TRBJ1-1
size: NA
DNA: TGTGCCAGCAGTGAATTCGGGTGGAACACTGAAGCTTTCTTT
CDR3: CASSEFGWNTEAFF

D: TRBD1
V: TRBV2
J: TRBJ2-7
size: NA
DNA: TGTGCCAGCACCGGGCAGGGGGCCTACGAGCAGTACTTC
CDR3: CASTGQGAYEQYF

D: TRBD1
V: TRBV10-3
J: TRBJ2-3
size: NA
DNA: TGTGCCGGTCGGACAGGGCTCACAGATACGCAGTATTTT
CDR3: CAGRTGLTDTQYF

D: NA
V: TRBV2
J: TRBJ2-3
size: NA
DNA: TGTGCCAGCAGTGAAGCGGAGCTATGGGCAGATACGCAGTATTTT
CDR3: CASSEAELWADTQYF

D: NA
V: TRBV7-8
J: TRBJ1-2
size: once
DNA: TGTGCCAGCAGCTTAACGGGGACACTTCCCTCCCCGTATGGCTACACCTTC
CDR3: CASSLTGTLPSPYGYTF

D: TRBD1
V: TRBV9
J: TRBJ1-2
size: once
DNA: TGTGCCAGCAGCGTAGGGGACAGGGATAACTATGGCTACACCTTC
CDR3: CASSVGDRDNYGYTF

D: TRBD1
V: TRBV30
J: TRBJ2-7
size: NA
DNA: TGTGCCTGGGGAACCGGGACAGCCTACGAGCAGTACTTC
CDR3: CAWGTGTAYEQYF

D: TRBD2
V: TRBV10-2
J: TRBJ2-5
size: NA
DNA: TGCGCCAGCAGTGAGTCGATCTGGGAAAGCGGGGGGACCCCACGGGCGTACCAAGAGACCCAGTACTTC
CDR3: CASSESIWESGGTPRAYQETQYF

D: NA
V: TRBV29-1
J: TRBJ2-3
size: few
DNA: TGCAGCGTTGACGGGGTCACAGATACGCAGTATTTT
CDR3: CSVDGVTDTQYF

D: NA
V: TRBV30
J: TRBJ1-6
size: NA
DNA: TGTGCCTGGAGGTGGACAGACAATTCACCCCTCCACTTT
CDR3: CAWRWTDNSPLHF

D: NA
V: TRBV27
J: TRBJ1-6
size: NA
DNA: TGTGCCAGCCGTTGGACAGACAATTCACCCCTCCACTTT
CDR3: CASRWTDNSPLHF

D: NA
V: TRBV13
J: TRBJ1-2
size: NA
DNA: TGTGCCAGCAGCTTAGCAGGGAATGGCTACACCTTC
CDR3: CASSLAGNGYTF

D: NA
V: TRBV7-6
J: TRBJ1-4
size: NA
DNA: TGTGCCAGCAGCTTTGACCCTCCGAAGAGCAGGGGACCTAATGAAAAACTGTTTTTT
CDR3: CASSFDPPKSRGPNEKLFF

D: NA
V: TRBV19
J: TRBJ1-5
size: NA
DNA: TGTGCCAGTACCCCCTCTCCCGGGGGAGGCAATCAGCCCCAGCATTTT
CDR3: CASTPSPGGGNQPQHF